These 13 T cell receptor beta chains were all obtained from the same sample, sequenced in a study of blood T cell repertoires in COVID-19. Method: immunoSEQ multiplex PCR; TCRdb's copy keeps in-frame clones and lacks some. The sample has some 150,000 clones; about 85% are singletons. The sample taken for sequencing was peripheral blood. These receptor sequences come from a man aged 55 to 69 who had recovered from COVID-19.

J is TRBJ2-2 and V is TRBV3-1 (or the pseudogene TRBV3-2); D is possibly TRBD1 (5 bases). Germline-derived CDR1 and CDR2 are LGHDT and YNNKEL (reference sequence). V gave up 3 bases and J gave up 2 bases, with 13 bases separating them. There are 16 residues in the CDR3. This chain's CDR3 is CASSHSWTSNTGELFF. The CDR3 DNA reads TGTGCCAGCAGCCACTCCTGGACATCCAACACCGGGGAGCTGTTTTTT.

This clone was seen only a few times. The CDR3 region is CASSMQGGGVFTDTQYF. The CDR3 DNA reads as TGTGCCAGCAGTATGCAGGGGGGCGGGGTTTTCACAGATACGCAGTATTTT. The chain couples TRBV3-1 (or the pseudogene TRBV3-2) to TRBJ2-3; a weak D match, TRBD1 (7 bases). Trimming left V 6 bases short and J 2 bases short, with 21 bases between. This CDR3 is built from 17 residues. Germline CDR1 and CDR2: LGHDT and YNNKEL (reference sequence).

The table lists this clone with a count of one. This rearrangement joins TRBV5-1 to TRBJ1-1, with a possible D match to TRBD1 (6 bases). CDR1 SGHRS and CDR2 YFSETQ come from the germline V gene. CDR3 size: 15 residues. With 4 bases removed from V and 1 base from J, the gap between germline ends came to 14 bases. DNA for the CDR3: TGCGCCAGCAGCACAGGGCTTGGGGCGAACACTGAAGCTTTCTTT. Translated: CASSTGLGANTEAFF.

The V and J genes are TRBV7-9 and TRBJ1-3; D call uncertain. V lost 3 bases and J lost 0, with 9 bases in between. CDR1 and CDR2 from the germline V gene are SEHNR and FQNEAQ (reference sequence). The CDR3 spans 15 residues. The CDR3 sequence is CASSFMRSSGNTIYF. The DNA of the CDR3 is TGTGCCAGCAGCTTTATGAGGAGCTCTGGAAACACCATATATTTT.

V is TRBV13 and J is TRBJ2-7; 10 nucleotides line up with TRBD1. V lost 5 bases, J lost 3 bases, and 10 bases stayed unmatched. The CDR3 is 16 residues long. Looked up from germline, CDR1 is PRHDT and CDR2 is FYEKMQ (reference sequence). In DNA form, the CDR3 reads TGTGCCAGCAGCCGGGGACCGGACAGGGGGATCTACGAGCAGTACTTC. Translated, it gives CASSRGPDRGIYEQYF.

The rearrangement links TRBV5-1 to TRBJ2-1; 12 bases are a match to TRBD2. With V trimmed by 0 bases and J by 3 bases, 4 bases remained unmatched. The V gene's germline CDR1 is SGHRS and CDR2 YFSETQ. The CDR3 is 17 residues long. CDR3 DNA: TGCGCCAGCAGCTTGGGACTAGCGGGGGCCAGCTACAATGAGCAGTTCTTC. Residues: CASSLGLAGASYNEQFF.

The rearrangement uses TRBV19 and TRBJ1-5; D remains unclear. The CDR3 is 10 residues long. Per germline, CDR1 LNHDA and CDR2 SQIVND (reference sequence). Trimming removed 7 bases at V and 5 bases at J, with 3 bases between. This chain's CDR3 is CASNYQPQHF. CDR3 coding DNA: TGTGCCAGTAACTATCAGCCCCAGCATTTT. Full variable domain (missing parts from reference TRBV19 and TRBJ1-5): DGGITQSPKYLFRKEGQNVTLSCEQNLNHDAMYWYRQDPGQGLRLIYYSQIVNDFQKGDIAEGYSVSREKKESFPLTVTSAQKNPTAFYLCASNYQPQHFGDGTRLSIL.

The chain carries TRBV29-1 and TRBJ2-7; TRBD1 matches 9 bases. The CDR3 is 14 amino acids. The ends lost 6 bases at V and 5 bases at J; junction bases unmatched: 11. Per germline, CDR1 SQVTM and CDR2 ANQGSEA. The CDR3 nucleotides read TGCAGCGTGGGCCTCGGGACAGGGACAGACGAGCAGTACTTC. It specifies CSVGLGTGTDEQYF.

The CDR3 region has the DNA TGTGCCAGCAGTTTCAGGGAAAGGTCGGGTGAGCAGTACTTC. Translation gives CASSFRERSGEQYF. The rearrangement joins TRBV6-5 to TRBJ2-7, with a possible D match to TRBD1 (5 bases). V shed 4 bases and J shed 7 bases, with 17 bases lying between them. This CDR3 has 14 amino acids. Germline V CDR1 and CDR2: MNHEY, SVGAGI.

The genes are TRBV3-1 (or the pseudogene TRBV3-2) and TRBJ1-6, with 7 bases lining up with TRBD1. The CDR3 sequence is 15 residues long. From germline, CDR1 is LGHDT and CDR2 YNNKEL (reference sequence). The junction had 6 bases not matched to a gene; V was cut back by 4 bases and J by 6 bases. This CDR3 reads CASSLGQVVNSPLHF. CDR3 DNA: TGTGCCAGCAGCCTCGGACAGGTGGTTAATTCACCCCTCCACTTT.

The rearrangement links TRBV6-2 or TRBV6-3 to TRBJ1-4; TRBD1 is a possible D gene (6 bases). The V gene's germline CDR1 is MNHEY and CDR2 SVGEGT. The CDR3 spans 14 residues. Trimming stripped 2 bases from V and 6 bases from J, with 10 bases between. This CDR3 reads CASSYGRGDEKLFF. The CDR3 DNA is TGTGCCAGCAGTTACGGCAGGGGAGATGAAAAACTGTTTTTT.

The V call is TRBV13, the J call TRBJ2-4, with 7 positions matching TRBD2. With 2 bases clipped from V and 5 bases from J, the junction kept 9 bases outside the gene matches. The CDR3 covers 16 residues. The V gene's germline CDR1 is PRHDT and CDR2 FYEKMQ (reference sequence). CDR3 sequence (DNA): TGTGCCAGCAGCTTACGCGCCGGGACTAAAGAAAACATTCAGTACTTC. This encodes CASSLRAGTKENIQYF.

The chain uses TRBV7-9 and TRBJ1-4, with unresolved D. Trimming pared 4 bases from V and 6 bases from J, leaving 9 bases between. Germline CDR1 reads SEHNR; CDR2 reads FQNEAQ (reference sequence). The CDR3 is 13 amino acids. CDR3 protein: CASSSSSDEKLFF. CDR3 DNA sequence: TGTGCCAGCAGCTCCTCCTCGGATGAAAAACTGTTTTTT.